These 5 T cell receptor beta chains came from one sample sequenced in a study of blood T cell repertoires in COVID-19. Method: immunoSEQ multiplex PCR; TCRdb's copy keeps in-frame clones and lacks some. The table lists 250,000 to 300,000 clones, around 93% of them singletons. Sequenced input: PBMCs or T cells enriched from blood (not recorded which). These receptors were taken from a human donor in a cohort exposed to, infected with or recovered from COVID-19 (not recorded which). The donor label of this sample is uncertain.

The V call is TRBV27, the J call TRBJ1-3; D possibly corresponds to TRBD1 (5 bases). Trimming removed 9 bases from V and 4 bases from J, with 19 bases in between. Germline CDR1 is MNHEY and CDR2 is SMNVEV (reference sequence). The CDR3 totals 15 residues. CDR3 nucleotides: TGTGCCAGTCCCGGCGGGGACCGTCGCGGAAACACCATATATTTT. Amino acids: CASPGGDRRGNTIYF.

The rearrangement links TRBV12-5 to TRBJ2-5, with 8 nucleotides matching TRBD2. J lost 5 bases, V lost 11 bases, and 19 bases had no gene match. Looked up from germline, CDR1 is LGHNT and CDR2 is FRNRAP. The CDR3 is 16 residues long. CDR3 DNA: TGTGCTCGGGGGGCCCCCGGGCGGGGGGCGGGGGAGACCCAGTACTTC. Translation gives CARGAPGRGAGETQYF.

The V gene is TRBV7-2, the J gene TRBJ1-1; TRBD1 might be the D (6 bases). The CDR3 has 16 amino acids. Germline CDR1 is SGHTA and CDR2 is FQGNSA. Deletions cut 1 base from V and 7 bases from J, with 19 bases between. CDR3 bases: TGTGCCAGCAGCTTAGACCCCCCCGGGACACTTCGTGAAGCTTTCTTT. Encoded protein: CASSLDPPGTLREAFF.

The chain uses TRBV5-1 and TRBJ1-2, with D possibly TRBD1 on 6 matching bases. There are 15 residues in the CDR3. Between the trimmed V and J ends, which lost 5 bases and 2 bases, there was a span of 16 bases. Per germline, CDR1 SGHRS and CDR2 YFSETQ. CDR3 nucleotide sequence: TGCGCCAGCAGGCCTCCGGGACACCTCAACTATGGCTACACCTTC. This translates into CASRPPGHLNYGYTF.

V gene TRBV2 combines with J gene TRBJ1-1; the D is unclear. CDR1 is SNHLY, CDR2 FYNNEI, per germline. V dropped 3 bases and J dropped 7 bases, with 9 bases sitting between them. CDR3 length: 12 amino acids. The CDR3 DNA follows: TGTGCCAGCAGTGATCGAGTTGTTGAAGCTTTCTTT. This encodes CASSDRVVEAFF.